This T cell receptor (beta chain) was captured in a study of response to subunit inactivated influenza vaccine. Study-wide results and caveats: Each seasonal flu vaccination may recruit only limited new T cells, authors suggested.

TCRdb ran MiXCR on the RT-PCR reads and lists one entry per CDR3 protein. The sample lists around 790,000 distinct CDR3 sequences; approximately 21% were seen once. As for this clonotype: Antigen: not known.

Sequenced here: PBMCs from blood, sampled approximately 5 days after vaccination. This clonotype originated in a middle-aged man who received an inactivated influenza vaccine.

CDR3 nucleotides: TGTGCCAGCAGCTTCCGACTAGCGGGCACCTACAATGAGCAGTTCTTC. It translates to CASSFRLAGTYNEQFF. The J gene is TRBJ2-1, the V gene TRBV7-8; TRBD2 matches 10 bases. CDR1 SGHVS and CDR2 FQNEAQ come from the germline V gene. J was trimmed by 2 bases and V by 3 bases; bases with no gene match: 4. The CDR3 covers 16 residues.